The 4 T cell receptor beta chains reported below all come from one sample, sequenced in a study of blood T cell repertoires in COVID-19. Produced via immunoSEQ multiplex PCR; TCRdb's table is partial and in-frame only. This sample has some 51,000 clones, with approximately 89% found just once. Material for sequencing was peripheral blood. Source of these receptors: a man in his forties or fifties with acute or convalescent COVID-19.

This clone was counted once. V usage is TRBV27 and J usage is TRBJ1-1; 8 nucleotides line up with TRBD1. The germline CDR1 and CDR2 sequences are MNHEY and SMNVEV (reference sequence). Trimming removed 7 bases from V and 3 bases from J; junction bases left unmatched: 13. The CDR3 contains 16 residues. CDR3 sequence reads: CASTEHSGGGYTEAFF. CDR3 in DNA: TGTGCCAGCACCGAACATTCAGGGGGCGGATACACTGAAGCTTTCTTT.

This clone is medium-sized by share. This chain joins TRBV19 and TRBJ2-3; D not certain. The CDR3 consists of 15 residues. Germline CDR1 reads LNHDA; CDR2 reads SQIVND (reference sequence). V was pared by 1 base and J by 2 bases, with 10 bases between. Here the CDR3 DNA reads TGTGCCAGTAGTATAGGGGCAGCACCCACAGATACGCAGTATTTT. Amino acids: CASSIGAAPTDTQYF. The full variable domain, in which reference TRBV19 and TRBJ2-3 provide the parts outside the CDR3, is DGGITQSPKYLFRKEGQNVTLSCEQNLNHDAMYWYRQDPGQGLRLIYYSQIVNDFQKGDIAEGYSVSREKKESFPLTVTSAQKNPTAFYLCASSIGAAPTDTQYFGPGTRLTVL.

The V gene is TRBV7-6, the J gene TRBJ1-1; D may be TRBD1 (5 bases). Germline V lookup: CDR1 SGHVS, CDR2 FNYEAQ. The CDR3 runs to 17 residues. V was clipped by 1 base and J by 4 bases, with 19 bases between them. For the CDR3, the DNA is TGTGCCAGCAGCTTAGGACCATGGGGCGCAGCCTCCACTGAAGCTTTCTTT. Translating gives CASSLGPWGAASTEAFF.

The chain combines TRBV19 with TRBJ2-3; D unclear. The CDR3 consists of 14 residues. V was shortened by 3 bases and J by 1 base, with 8 bases between the two germline ends. Looked up from germline, CDR1 is LNHDA and CDR2 is SQIVND (reference sequence). CDR3 protein: CASSILSGTDTQYF. The CDR3 DNA follows: TGTGCCAGTAGTATTCTCTCGGGCACAGATACGCAGTATTTT.